These 22 T cell receptor beta chains were sequenced from one sample in a study of early T cells in non-severe SARS-CoV-2 infection. TCRdb used MiXCR to reprocess the 5' RACE reads, holding one entry per CDR3 protein. The sample lists 45,000 to 65,000 distinct CDR3 sequences; approximately 10% were seen once. The sample consisted of whole blood. Receptor source: an adult who was a healthcare worker with PCR-confirmed SARS-CoV-2 infection or an uninfected control (not recorded which).

In this sample, this clonotype turned up many times. This chain links TRBV6-6 with TRBJ2-3; 9 nucleotides match TRBD1. Germline CDR1 and CDR2: MNHNY and SVGAGI (reference sequence). The CDR3 consists of 14 residues. V lost 7 bases and J lost 3; bases outside the gene matches: 5. The CDR3 DNA follows: TGTGCCAGCAACCCACAGGGGGCTACAGATACGCAGTATTTT. Its translation is CASNPQGATDTQYF.

This clonotype was seen at least ten times. The rearrangement uses TRBV29-1 and TRBJ1-5; 7 bases match TRBD1. V lost 7 bases and J lost 7; bases outside the gene matches: 10. Germline CDR1 SQVTM, CDR2 ANQGSEA. CDR3 length equals 13 residues. Here the CDR3 reads CSAQGGPGQPQHF. In DNA form, the CDR3 reads TGCAGCGCCCAGGGGGGTCCCGGCCAGCCCCAGCATTTT.

Points on this clonotype: A read error may be the cause here, since a much bigger clone is one base away. Because the CDR3 is missing its conserved closing phenylalanine or tryptophan, this is likely a read error. The chain uses TRBV12-3 or TRBV12-4 and TRBJ1-3, with 9 bases that match TRBD1. The CDR3 length is 15 residues. J was trimmed by 7 bases and V by 7 bases; bases with no gene match: 11. The CDR3 is CASTGQGFLTNTIYL. The CDR3 DNA follows: TGTGCCAGCACGGGACAGGGCTTTTTAACCAACACCATATATCTT.

Here the CDR3 reads CATQGGALTGELFF. The DNA for the CDR3 is TGTGCCACCCAGGGGGGGGCTCTCACCGGGGAGCTGTTTTTT. This chain links TRBV5-4 with TRBJ2-2, with D tentatively TRBD1 or TRBD2 (7 bases each). Trimming took 9 bases from V and 4 from J, leaving 16 bases between them. The CDR3 loop spans 14 amino acids. CDR1 SGHNT and CDR2 YYREEE come from the germline V gene (reference sequence). The full variable domain, in which reference TRBV5-4 and TRBJ2-2 provide the parts outside the CDR3, is ETGVTQSPTHLIKTRGQQVTLRCSSQSGHNTVSWYQQALGQGPQFIFQYYREEENGRGNFPPRFSGLQFPNYSSELNVNALELDDSALYLCATQGGALTGELFFGEGSRLTVL.

Only a few counts were recorded for this clonotype. The J gene is TRBJ1-2, the V gene TRBV6-1; 7 nucleotides match TRBD1. This CDR3 is built from 15 residues. CDR1 and CDR2 from the germline V gene are MNHNS and SASEGT. J gave up 2 bases and V 5 bases, and 8 bases lay outside the gene matches. The CDR3 loop is CASSQGGAANYGYTF. DNA of the CDR3: TGTGCCAGCAGTCAGGGGGGAGCGGCCAACTATGGCTACACCTTC.

This clonotype was seen ten or more times. J is TRBJ2-7 and V is TRBV2, with TRBD2 matching over 7 bases. Germline V lookup: CDR1 SNHLY, CDR2 FYNNEI. The V and J ends lost 6 bases and 6 bases, in that order; junction bases with no gene match: 5. This CDR3 spans 12 amino acids. The CDR3 bases are TGTGCCAGCAGGGGACTATGGGGCGAGCAGTACTTC. Its translation is CASRGLWGEQYF.

This clonotype was counted many times. The rearrangement joins TRBV20-1 to TRBJ2-3, with D uncertain. Per germline, CDR1 DFQATT and CDR2 SNEGSKA (reference sequence). The V end lost 6 bases, the J end lost 4 bases, and 14 bases lay between the germline ends. The CDR3 spans 13 residues. This CDR3 is CSAPDTRADTQYF. CDR3 DNA sequence: TGCAGTGCCCCCGACACCCGGGCAGATACGCAGTATTTT.

This clonotype was counted at least ten times. Here the CDR3 reads CASSYSDKGHGYTF. CDR3 nucleotides: TGTGCCAGCAGTTACTCGGATAAGGGACACGGCTACACCTTC. The chain joins TRBV6-6 to TRBJ1-2; weak D call: TRBD1 (6 bases). Per germline, CDR1 MNHNY and CDR2 SVGAGI (reference sequence). The CDR3 runs to 14 residues. Trimming took off 0 bases at V and 8 bases at J, with 13 bases between the two ends.

The sample holds many counts of this clonotype. The chain uses TRBV29-1 and TRBJ1-2; D is possibly TRBD1 (5 bases). The CDR3 has 14 amino acids. The germline V gene encodes CDR1 SQVTM and CDR2 ANQGSEA. The ends were cut back, 2 bases at V and 3 bases at J, with 13 bases in the middle. The CDR3 region is CSVENDSQDYGYTF. In DNA, the CDR3 is TGCAGCGTTGAAAACGACAGTCAAGACTATGGCTACACCTTC. The complete variable domain, with remaining parts taken from reference TRBV29-1 and TRBJ1-2, reads SAVISQKPSRDICQRGTSLTIQCQVDSQVTMMFWYRQQPGQSLTLIATANQGSEATYESGFVIDKFPISRPNLTFSTLTVSNMSPEDSSIYLCSVENDSQDYGYTFGSGTRLTVV.

This clonotype was observed many times. DNA of the CDR3: TGTGCCAGCAGCTTACTGGCGGGAATCAATGAGCAGTTCTTC. It encodes CASSLLAGINEQFF. The chain combines TRBV7-2 with TRBJ2-1; possible D gene TRBD2, 6 bases. The CDR3 extends over 14 amino acids. Trimming took 2 bases from V and 6 from J, leaving 11 bases between them. Per the germline V gene, CDR1 is SGHTA and CDR2 is FQGNSA.

This CDR3 is CASSPPQGPGNTIYF. DNA for the CDR3: TGTGCCAGCTCACCACCTCAGGGGCCTGGAAACACCATATATTTT. The chain combines TRBV18 with TRBJ1-3; tentative D call: TRBD1 (6 bases). The V end lost 0 bases, the J end lost 2 bases, and 8 bases lay between the germline ends. Germline V gene sequence: CDR1 KGHSH, CDR2 LQKENI. This CDR3 comprises 15 residues.

This rearrangement joins TRBV30 to TRBJ1-3, with D possibly being TRBD1 (6 bases). The germline V gene encodes CDR1 GTSNPN and CDR2 SVGIG (reference sequence). The length of the CDR3 is 14 residues. The V and J ends lost 5 bases and 6 bases respectively, with 17 bases between them. The CDR3 reads CAWGDGRGINTIYF. The CDR3 region has the DNA TGTGCCTGGGGGGACGGCAGGGGTATAAACACCATATATTTT.

This clonotype showed up many times. The V gene is TRBV20-1, the J gene TRBJ1-1; the match to TRBD1 covers 7 bases. The germline V gene has CDR1 DFQATT and CDR2 SNEGSKA (reference sequence). V trimming: 0 bases; J trimming: 7 bases; junction bases outside the gene matches: 11. This CDR3 contains 15 residues. The CDR3 nucleotides read TGCAGTGCTAGAGATAACAGGGGCGCGGTCGGTGAAGCTTTCTTT. Amino acid sequence: CSARDNRGAVGEAFF.

The chain has TRBV20-1 and TRBJ2-1; TRBD2 matches 11 bases. In germline, CDR1 is DFQATT, CDR2 SNEGSKA (reference sequence). The CDR3 has 14 amino acids. V lost 3 bases, J lost 7 bases, and 5 bases stayed unmatched. CDR3 amino acids: CSARATSGVNEQFF. Written as DNA, the CDR3 is TGCAGTGCTAGGGCGACTAGCGGGGTAAATGAGCAGTTCTTC.

CDR3 bases: TGTGCCAGCAGTATAATACAGGGGGCATCTGGAAACACCATATATTTT. Translation: CASSIIQGASGNTIYF. This chain links TRBV6-1 with TRBJ1-3; the match to TRBD1 covers 9 bases. The CDR3 covers 16 residues. CDR1 MNHNS and CDR2 SASEGT come from the germline V gene. After removal of 5 bases from V and 1 base from J, the junction contained 6 bases not matched to a gene.

This clonotype was counted many times. The chain employs TRBV7-9 and TRBJ1-4, with a tentative D call TRBD1 (5 bases). Trimming took off 0 bases at V and 6 bases at J, with 5 bases between the two ends. CDR1 is SEHNR and CDR2 is FQNEAQ in the germline V gene (reference sequence). There are 13 residues in the CDR3. The CDR3 sequence: CASSLAGDEKLFF. CDR3 nucleotides: TGTGCCAGCAGCTTAGCAGGGGATGAAAAACTGTTTTTT.

This clonotype showed up many times. The CDR3 protein is CASSLTVSEQFF. Written as DNA, the CDR3 is TGCGCCAGCAGCTTAACAGTAAGCGAGCAGTTCTTC. The chain carries TRBV5-1 and TRBJ2-1, with D unclear. Between the trimmed V and J ends, which lost 2 bases and 10 bases, there was a span of 10 bases. The CDR3 has 12 residues. The germline V gene has CDR1 SGHRS and CDR2 YFSETQ.

The table lists this clonotype with many counts. The chain has TRBV7-2 and TRBJ1-1; D not certain. Germline assignment: CDR1 SGHTA and CDR2 FQGNSA. The V gene lost 1 base and the J gene lost 5 bases, with 11 bases spanning the gap. This CDR3 spans 14 amino acids. CDR3 DNA: TGTGCCAGCAGCTTAGAAGGGTTCTGGACTGAAGCTTTCTTT. Protein: CASSLEGFWTEAFF.

This clonotype appeared a few times. DNA for the CDR3: TGTGCCAGTAGTATAGTGACGGGAGATGGCTACACCTTC. This gives the protein CASSIVTGDGYTF. V gene TRBV19 combines with J gene TRBJ1-2; D call uncertain. CDR1 and CDR2 from the germline V gene are LNHDA and SQIVND (reference sequence). V was shortened by 1 base and J by 6 bases, with 9 bases between the two germline ends. The CDR3 runs 13 residues.

This clonotype was seen repeatedly, ten times or more. V and J are TRBV5-1 and TRBJ2-3; 15 bases match TRBD2. This CDR3 is 17 amino acids long. Germline CDR1 reads SGHRS; CDR2 reads YFSETQ. Trimming took 3 bases from V and 3 from J; bases not matched to a gene: 5. The DNA of the CDR3 is TGCGCCAGCAGCTGGGGGACTAGCGGGAGGTTAACAGATACGCAGTATTTT. Amino acids: CASSWGTSGRLTDTQYF.

The chain uses TRBV18 and TRBJ1-1, with a tentative D call TRBD1 (6 bases). Germline lookup yields CDR1 KGHSH and CDR2 LQKENI. V was shortened by 3 bases and J by 0 bases, with 11 bases between the two germline ends. The length of the CDR3 is 15 residues. CDR3 in amino acids: CASSPRGAMNTEAFF. The CDR3 nucleotides are TGTGCCAGCTCACCGCGGGGGGCGATGAACACTGAAGCTTTCTTT.

There are many counts of this clonotype. V usage is TRBV27 and J usage is TRBJ1-3, with D possibly TRBD1 on 6 matching bases. Trimming stripped 2 bases from V and 3 bases from J, with 11 bases between. The germline V gene encodes CDR1 MNHEY and CDR2 SMNVEV (reference sequence). This CDR3 region has 15 residues. CDR3 in DNA: TGTGCCAGCAGTTTACAGGGGCGCGGTGGAAACACCATATATTTT. This codes for CASSLQGRGGNTIYF.